The clone carrying this T cell receptor (beta chain) showed up many times. As yet, its antigen is unknown. This entry is derived from a study of T cells in Graves' hyperthyroidism and ophthalmopathy. Across the study: Any treatment followed the collection of peripheral blood at initial diagnosis.

The study's findings and limits: Ophthalmopathy, which appeared later, was predicted by the model a median roughly 6.6 months before onset.

Graves' hyperthyroidism was deemed stable given no ophthalmopathy progression within 18 months. Orbital computed tomography and thyroid ultrasound, together with serum TRAb and thyroxine and clinical symptoms, were used for diagnoses. With 4 bases removed from V and 1 base from J, the gap between germline ends came to 12 bases. CDR3 length equals 15 residues. From germline, CDR1 is SEHNR and CDR2 FQNEAQ (reference sequence). Amplified TCR beta CDR3 regions came from RNA transcripts. The HTBI primer set served for first-round RT-PCR of the TCR CDR3. TCRdb reprocessed the multiplex PCR reads via MiXCR and lists one record per CDR3 protein. The sample has about 510,000 distinct CDR3 sequences; roughly 15% are singletons.

The receptor was derived from a woman between 40 and 50 years old with Graves' hyperthyroidism. The genes are TRBV7-9 and TRBJ2-3; maybe TRBD2 (6 bases). Sequencing input: blood. The CDR3 sequence is CASSSGAARTDTQYF. In DNA, the CDR3 is TGTGCCAGCAGCTCGGGAGCGGCCCGCACAGATACGCAGTATTTT.